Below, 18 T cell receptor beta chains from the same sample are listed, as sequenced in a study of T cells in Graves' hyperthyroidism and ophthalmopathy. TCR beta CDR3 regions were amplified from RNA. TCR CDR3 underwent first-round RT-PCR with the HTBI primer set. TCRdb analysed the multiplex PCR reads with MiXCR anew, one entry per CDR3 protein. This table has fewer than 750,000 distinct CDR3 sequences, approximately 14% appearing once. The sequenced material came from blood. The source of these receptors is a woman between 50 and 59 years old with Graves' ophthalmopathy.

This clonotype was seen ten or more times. The CDR3 loop is CASSPTTGTNYNEQFF. In DNA, the CDR3 is TGTGCCAGCAGCCCGACGACCGGGACGAACTACAATGAGCAGTTCTTC. The chain uses TRBV7-2 and TRBJ2-1; possibly TRBD1 or TRBD2 for D (5 bases each). The length of the CDR3 is 16 residues. Deletions cut 5 bases from V and 3 bases from J, with 17 bases between. The V gene's germline CDR1 is SGHTA and CDR2 FQGNSA. The full variable domain, rest sourced from reference TRBV7-2 and TRBJ2-1, is GAGVSQSPSNKVTEKGKDVELRCDPISGHTALYWYRQSLGQGLEFLIYFQGNSAPDKSGLPSDRFSAERTGGSVSTLTIQRTQQEDSAVYLCASSPTTGTNYNEQFFGPGTRLTVL.

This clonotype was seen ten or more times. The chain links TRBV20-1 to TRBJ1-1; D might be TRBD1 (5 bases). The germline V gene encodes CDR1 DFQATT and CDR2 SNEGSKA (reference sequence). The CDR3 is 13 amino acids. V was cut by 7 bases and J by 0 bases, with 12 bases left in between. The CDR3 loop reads CSVATGMNTEAFF. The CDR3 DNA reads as TGCAGTGTGGCCACAGGAATGAACACTGAAGCTTTCTTT.

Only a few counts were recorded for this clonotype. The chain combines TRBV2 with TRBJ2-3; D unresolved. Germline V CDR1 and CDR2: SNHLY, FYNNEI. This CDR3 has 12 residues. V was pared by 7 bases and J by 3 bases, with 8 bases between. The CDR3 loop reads CASILITDTQYF. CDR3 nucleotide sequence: TGTGCCAGCATATTAATAACAGATACGCAGTATTTT.

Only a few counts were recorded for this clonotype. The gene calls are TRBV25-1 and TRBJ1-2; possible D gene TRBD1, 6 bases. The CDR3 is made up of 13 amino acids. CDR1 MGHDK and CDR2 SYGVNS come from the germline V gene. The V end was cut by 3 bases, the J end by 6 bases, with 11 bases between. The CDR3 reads CASSDRQDHGYTF. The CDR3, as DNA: TGTGCCAGCAGTGACAGACAGGACCATGGCTACACCTTC.

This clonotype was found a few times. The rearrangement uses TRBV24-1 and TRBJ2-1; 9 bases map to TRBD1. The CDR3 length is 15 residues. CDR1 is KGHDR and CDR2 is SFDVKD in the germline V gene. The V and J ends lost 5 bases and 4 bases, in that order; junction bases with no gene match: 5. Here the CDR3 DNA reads TGTGCCACCAGTGTCGGGACAGGGAGATACAATGAGCAGTTCTTC. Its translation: CATSVGTGRYNEQFF.

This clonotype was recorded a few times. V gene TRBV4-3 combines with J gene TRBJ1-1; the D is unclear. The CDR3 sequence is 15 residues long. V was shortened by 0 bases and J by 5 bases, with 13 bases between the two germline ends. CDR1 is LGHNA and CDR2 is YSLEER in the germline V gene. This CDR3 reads CASSQESGISTEAFF. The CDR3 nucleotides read TGCGCCAGCAGCCAAGAGAGTGGGATTAGTACTGAAGCTTTCTTT.

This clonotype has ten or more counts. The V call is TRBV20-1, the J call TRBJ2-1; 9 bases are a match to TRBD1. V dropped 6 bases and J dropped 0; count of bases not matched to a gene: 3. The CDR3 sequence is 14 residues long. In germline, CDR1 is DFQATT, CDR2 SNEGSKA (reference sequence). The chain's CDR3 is CSAGGQGSYNEQFF. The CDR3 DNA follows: TGCAGTGCAGGGGGACAGGGCTCCTACAATGAGCAGTTCTTC.

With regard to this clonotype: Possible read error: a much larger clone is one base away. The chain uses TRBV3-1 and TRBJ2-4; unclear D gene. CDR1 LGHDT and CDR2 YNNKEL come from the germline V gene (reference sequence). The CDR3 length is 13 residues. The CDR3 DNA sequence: TGTGCCTGCAGCCAAGATCCGGCTTACCGTCAGTACTTC. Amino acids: CACSQDPAYRQYF.

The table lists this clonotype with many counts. CDR3 in amino acids: CSAKPSLAGADTQYF. The DNA of the CDR3 is TGCAGTGCCAAACCCAGCCTAGCGGGAGCAGATACGCAGTATTTT. This chain uses TRBV20-1 with TRBJ2-3; the match to TRBD2 covers 10 bases. The CDR3 spans 15 residues. V lost 6 bases and J lost 4; bases outside the gene matches: 10. CDR1 is DFQATT and CDR2 is SNEGSKA in the germline V gene (reference sequence).

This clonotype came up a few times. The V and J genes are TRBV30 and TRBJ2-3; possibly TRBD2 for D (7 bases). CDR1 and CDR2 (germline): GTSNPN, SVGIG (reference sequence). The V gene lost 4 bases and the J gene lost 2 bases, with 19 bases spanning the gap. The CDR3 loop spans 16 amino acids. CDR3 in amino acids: CAWNGGLAVPTDTQYF. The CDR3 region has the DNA TGTGCCTGGAATGGGGGGCTAGCGGTTCCCACAGATACGCAGTATTTT.

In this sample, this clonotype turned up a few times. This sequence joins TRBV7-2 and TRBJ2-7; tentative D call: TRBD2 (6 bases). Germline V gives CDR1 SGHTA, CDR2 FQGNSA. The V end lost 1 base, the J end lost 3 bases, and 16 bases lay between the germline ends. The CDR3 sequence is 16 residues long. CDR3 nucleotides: TGTGCCAGCAGCTTAGAAGGGTCTAGCGCTTTCTACGAGCAGTACTTC. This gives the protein CASSLEGSSAFYEQYF.

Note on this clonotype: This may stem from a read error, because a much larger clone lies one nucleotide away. The CDR3 here is CASSSRGGQRSYDEQFF. CDR3 coding DNA: TGTGCCAGCAGCTCCCGAGGAGGACAGAGATCCTACGATGAGCAGTTCTTC. The chain joins TRBV7-3 to TRBJ2-1, with D possibly being TRBD1 (6 bases). Germline lookup yields CDR1 SGHTA and CDR2 FQGTGA. The CDR3 spans 17 residues.

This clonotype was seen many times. CDR3 DNA: TGTGCCAGCAGTGGACTAGCGGACTACAATGAGCAGTTCTTC. As protein: CASSGLADYNEQFF. The chain uses TRBV2 and TRBJ2-1; TRBD2 matches 9 bases. The CDR3 extends over 14 amino acids. Germline V CDR1 and CDR2: SNHLY, FYNNEI. Germline trimming cut 4 bases from V and 3 bases from J; bases unmatched to any gene: 1.

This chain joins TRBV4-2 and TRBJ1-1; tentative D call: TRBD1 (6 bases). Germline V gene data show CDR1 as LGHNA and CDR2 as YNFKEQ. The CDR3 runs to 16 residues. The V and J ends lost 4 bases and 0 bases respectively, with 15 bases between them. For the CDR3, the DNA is TGTGCCAGCAGCCCCAGGGACACGACATTGAACACTGAAGCTTTCTTT. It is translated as CASSPRDTTLNTEAFF.

The CDR3 protein is CATSDQTSGQETQYF. CDR3 DNA sequence: TGTGCCACCAGTGATCAAACTAGCGGACAAGAGACCCAGTACTTC. The chain recombines TRBV24-1 with TRBJ2-5; 8 bases fit TRBD2. This CDR3 has 15 amino acids. V gave up 3 bases and J gave up 2 bases; unmatched junction bases: 4. Germline V gene data show CDR1 as KGHDR and CDR2 as SFDVKD.

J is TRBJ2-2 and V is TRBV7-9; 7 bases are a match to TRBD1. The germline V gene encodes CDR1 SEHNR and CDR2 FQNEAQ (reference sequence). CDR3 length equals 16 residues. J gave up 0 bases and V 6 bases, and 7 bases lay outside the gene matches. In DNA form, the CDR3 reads TGTGCCAGCAGACAAACCGGGACAGCGAACACCGGGGAGCTGTTTTTT. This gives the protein CASRQTGTANTGELFF.

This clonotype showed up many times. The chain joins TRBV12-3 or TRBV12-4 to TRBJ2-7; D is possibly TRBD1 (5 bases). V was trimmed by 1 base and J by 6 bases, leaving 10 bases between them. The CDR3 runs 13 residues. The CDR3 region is CASSLVRAGEQYF. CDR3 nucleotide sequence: TGTGCCAGCAGTTTAGTCAGGGCTGGCGAGCAGTACTTC.

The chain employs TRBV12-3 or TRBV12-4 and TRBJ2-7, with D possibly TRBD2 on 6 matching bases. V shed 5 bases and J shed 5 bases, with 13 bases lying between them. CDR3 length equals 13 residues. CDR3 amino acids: CASSPSVMHEQYF. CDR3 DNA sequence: TGTGCCAGCAGTCCTAGCGTGATGCACGAGCAGTACTTC.